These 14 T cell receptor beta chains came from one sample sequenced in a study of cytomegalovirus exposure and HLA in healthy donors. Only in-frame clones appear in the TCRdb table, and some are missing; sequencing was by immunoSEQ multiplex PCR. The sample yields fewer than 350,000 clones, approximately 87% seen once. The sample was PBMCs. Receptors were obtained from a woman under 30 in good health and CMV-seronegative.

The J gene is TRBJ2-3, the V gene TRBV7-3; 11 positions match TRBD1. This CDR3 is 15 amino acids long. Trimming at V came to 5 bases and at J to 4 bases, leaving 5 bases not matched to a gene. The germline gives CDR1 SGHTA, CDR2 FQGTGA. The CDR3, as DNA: TGTGCCAGCAGCCTGGGACAGGGGGACGCAGATACGCAGTATTTT. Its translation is CASSLGQGDADTQYF.

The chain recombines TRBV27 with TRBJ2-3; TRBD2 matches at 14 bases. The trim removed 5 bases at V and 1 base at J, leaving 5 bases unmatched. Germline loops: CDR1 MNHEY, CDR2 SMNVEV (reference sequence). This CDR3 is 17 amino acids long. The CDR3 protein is CASSRGTSGSRTDTQYF. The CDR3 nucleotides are TGTGCCAGCAGTAGAGGGACTAGCGGGAGCCGCACAGATACGCAGTATTTT.

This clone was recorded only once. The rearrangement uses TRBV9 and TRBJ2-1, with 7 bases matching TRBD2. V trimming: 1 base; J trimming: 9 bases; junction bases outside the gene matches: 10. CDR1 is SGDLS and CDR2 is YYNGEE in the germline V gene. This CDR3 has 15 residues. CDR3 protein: CASSVQWEGPGEQFF. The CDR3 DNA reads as TGTGCCAGCAGCGTACAGTGGGAGGGCCCAGGTGAGCAGTTCTTC.

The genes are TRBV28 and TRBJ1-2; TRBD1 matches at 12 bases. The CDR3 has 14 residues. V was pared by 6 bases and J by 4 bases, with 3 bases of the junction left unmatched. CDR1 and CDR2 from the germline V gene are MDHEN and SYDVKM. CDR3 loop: CASSRGQGAYGYTF. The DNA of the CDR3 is TGTGCCAGCAGCAGGGGACAGGGGGCCTATGGCTACACCTTC.

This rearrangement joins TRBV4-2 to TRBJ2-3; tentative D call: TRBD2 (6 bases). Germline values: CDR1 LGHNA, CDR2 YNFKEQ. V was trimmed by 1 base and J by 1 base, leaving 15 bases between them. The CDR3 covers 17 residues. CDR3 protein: CASSQAVPGVGTDTQYF. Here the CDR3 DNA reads TGTGCCAGCAGCCAAGCGGTCCCGGGAGTTGGCACAGATACGCAGTATTTT.

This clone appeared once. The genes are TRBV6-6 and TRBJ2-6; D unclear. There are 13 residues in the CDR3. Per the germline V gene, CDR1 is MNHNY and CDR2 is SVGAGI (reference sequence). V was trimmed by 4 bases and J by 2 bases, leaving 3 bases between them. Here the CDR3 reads CASSSAGANVLTF. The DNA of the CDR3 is TGTGCCAGCAGTTCGGCTGGGGCCAACGTCCTGACTTTC.

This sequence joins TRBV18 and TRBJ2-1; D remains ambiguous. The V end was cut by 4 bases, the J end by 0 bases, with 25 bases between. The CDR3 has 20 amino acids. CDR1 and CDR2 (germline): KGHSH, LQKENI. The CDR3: CASSHQLIQNTNRSYNEQFF. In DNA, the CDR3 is TGTGCCAGCTCACACCAACTCATACAGAATACGAATCGCTCCTACAATGAGCAGTTCTTC.

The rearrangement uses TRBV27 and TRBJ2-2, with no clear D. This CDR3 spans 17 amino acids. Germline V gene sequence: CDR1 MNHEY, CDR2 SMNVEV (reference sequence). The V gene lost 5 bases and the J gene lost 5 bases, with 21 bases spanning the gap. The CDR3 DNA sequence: TGTGCCAGCAGTATACTCATGGGCCTTTCCAAAACCGGGGAGCTGTTTTTT. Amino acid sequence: CASSILMGLSKTGELFF.

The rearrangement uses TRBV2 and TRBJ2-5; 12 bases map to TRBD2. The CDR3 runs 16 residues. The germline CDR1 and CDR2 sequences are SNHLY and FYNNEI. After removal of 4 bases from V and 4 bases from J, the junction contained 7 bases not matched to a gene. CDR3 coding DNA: TGTGCCAGCAGTGGAGTACTAGCGGGAGGAAGAGAGACCCAGTACTTC. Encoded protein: CASSGVLAGGRETQYF.

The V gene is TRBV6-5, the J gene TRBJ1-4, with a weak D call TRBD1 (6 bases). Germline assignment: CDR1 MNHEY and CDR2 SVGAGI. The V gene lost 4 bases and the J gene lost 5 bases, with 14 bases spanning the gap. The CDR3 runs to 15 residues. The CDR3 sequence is CASSFGTPKNEKLFF. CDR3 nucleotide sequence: TGTGCCAGCAGTTTTGGGACACCTAAAAATGAAAAACTGTTTTTT.

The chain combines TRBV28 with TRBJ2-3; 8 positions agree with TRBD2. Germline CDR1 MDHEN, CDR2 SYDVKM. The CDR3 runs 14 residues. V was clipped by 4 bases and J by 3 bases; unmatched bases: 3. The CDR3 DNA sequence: TGTGCCAGCAGTTCGGGACTAGTGACAGATACGCAGTATTTT. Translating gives CASSSGLVTDTQYF.

The CDR3 DNA is TGTGCCAGCTCTGTGGAGGACTCTTACACAGATACGCAGTATTTT. This sequence encodes CASSVEDSYTDTQYF. This chain joins TRBV2 and TRBJ2-3, with D tentatively TRBD2 (5 bases). The CDR3 is made up of 15 amino acids. Trimming left V 8 bases short and J 2 bases short, with 17 bases between. Germline V gene data show CDR1 as SNHLY and CDR2 as FYNNEI. The full variable domain, completed using reference TRBV2 and TRBJ2-3, is EPEVTQTPSHQVTQMGQEVILRCVPISNHLYFYWYRQILGQKVEFLVSFYNNEISEKSEIFDDQFSVERPDGSNFTLKIRSTKLEDSAMYFCASSVEDSYTDTQYFGPGTRLTVL.

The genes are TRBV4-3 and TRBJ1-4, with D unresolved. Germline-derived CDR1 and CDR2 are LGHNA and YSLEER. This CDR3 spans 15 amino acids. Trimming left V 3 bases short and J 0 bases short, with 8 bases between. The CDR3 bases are TGCGCCAGCAGCCATGATACTCCAACTAATGAAAAACTGTTTTTT. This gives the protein CASSHDTPTNEKLFF.

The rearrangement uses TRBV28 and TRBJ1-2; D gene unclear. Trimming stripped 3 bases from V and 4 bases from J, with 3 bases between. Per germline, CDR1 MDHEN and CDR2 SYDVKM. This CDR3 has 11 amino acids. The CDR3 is CASSFGYGYTF. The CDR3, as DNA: TGTGCCAGCAGTTTCGGCTATGGCTACACCTTC.